The present T cell receptor beta chain was sequenced within a study of CD8+ T cells in alopecia areata. The CDR3 loop spans 13 amino acids. Germline V gene sequence: CDR1 SEHNR, CDR2 FQNEAQ (reference sequence). V lost 4 bases and J 4 bases, leaving 10 bases between the germline ends. Following extraction, RNA underwent reverse transcription to cDNA, which served as the sequencing template. Using immunoSEQ multiplex PCR, the repertoire was profiled, and TCRdb retains in-frame clones only, with some absent. In the table there are about 180,000 clones, around 51% of which are singletons. The treatment denotes: oral pan-JAK inhibitor, 5-10 mg twice daily.

The TCR sequence derives from a human donor with alopecia areata. The genes are TRBV7-9 and TRBJ1-1; D possibly corresponds to TRBD1 (5 bases). The source material was CD8+ T cells sorted from blood, sampled around week 54, from a patient treated with tofacitinib. The CDR3 DNA reads TGTGCCAGCAGCTCTCAGGGTGGCACTGAAGCTTTCTTT. Translation gives CASSSQGGTEAFF.